This T cell receptor (beta chain) was recovered during a study of T cell repertoires in cytomegalovirus infection. The overall study: Public TCR beta signatures were indicative of both CMV infection and a matching HLA type. General study results and limits: Cumulative frequency (of public TCR beta family members) identified carriers of CMV plus the relevant HLA. What dominated the ex vivo response were HLA-C-restricted CMV-specific TCR beta clonotypes.

The CDR3 is 14 residues long. V was cut by 7 bases and J by 5 bases, with 12 bases left in between. CDR1 and CDR2 (germline): SNHLY, FYNNEI. One entry per CDR3 protein, called by TCRdb with MiXCR from the reads. The sample consists of 200,000 to 300,000 distinct CDR3 sequences, approximately 10% of them appearing once. This clonotype was picked up a small number of times. Its antigen is unidentified. Sequencing was carried out using PBMCs. The chain joins TRBV2 to TRBJ1-6; D is possibly TRBD1 (6 bases). The clonotype was recovered from a human donor in good health (CMV status not recorded). Some clones in this sample may be carry-over from other donors' samples. CDR3 amino acids: CASKPTGNNSPLHF. CDR3 in DNA: TGTGCCAGCAAGCCGACAGGAAATAATTCACCCCTCCACTTT.